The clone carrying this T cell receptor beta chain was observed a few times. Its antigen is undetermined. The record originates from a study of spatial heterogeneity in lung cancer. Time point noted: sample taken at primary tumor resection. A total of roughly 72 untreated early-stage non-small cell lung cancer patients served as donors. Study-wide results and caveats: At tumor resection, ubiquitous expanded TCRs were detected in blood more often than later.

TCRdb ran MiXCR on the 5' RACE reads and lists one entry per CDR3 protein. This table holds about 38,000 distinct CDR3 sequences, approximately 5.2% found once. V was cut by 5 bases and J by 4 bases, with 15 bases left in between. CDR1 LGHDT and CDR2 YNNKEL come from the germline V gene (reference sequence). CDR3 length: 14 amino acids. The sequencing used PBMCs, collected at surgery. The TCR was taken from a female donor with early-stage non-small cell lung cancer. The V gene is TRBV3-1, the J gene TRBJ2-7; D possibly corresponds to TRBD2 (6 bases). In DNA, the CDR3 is TGTGCCAGCAGCAGTCAAGCCGGGACTTACGAGCAGTACTTC. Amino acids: CASSSQAGTYEQYF.